One sample yielded the 10 T cell receptor beta chains listed below, sequenced in a study of T cells in Graves' hyperthyroidism and ophthalmopathy. RNA transcripts were the template for amplifying TCR beta CDR3 regions. An initial round of RT-PCR targeting the TCR CDR3 relied on the HTBI primer set. TCRdb re-analysed the multiplex PCR reads in MiXCR, keeping a single row per CDR3 protein. The sample includes around 300,000 distinct CDR3 sequences, approximately 21% seen only once; the top ten take around 65%. Sequencing was performed on blood. These receptors originate from a man aged 25 to 40 with Graves' ophthalmopathy.

In its sample, this clonotype was seen a few times. J is TRBJ2-7 and V is TRBV20-1; D gene uncertain. The CDR3 runs 13 residues. Germline loops: CDR1 DFQATT, CDR2 SNEGSKA (reference sequence). V was cut by 6 bases and J by 0 bases, with 12 bases left in between. The chain's CDR3 is CSASKQSSYEQYF. The DNA for the CDR3 is TGCAGTGCAAGTAAACAGAGCTCCTACGAGCAGTACTTC.

This clonotype was observed a few times. This chain connects TRBV2 to TRBJ1-1; D not resolved. Germline V lookup: CDR1 SNHLY, CDR2 FYNNEI. There are 13 residues in the CDR3. V was pared by 2 bases and J by 1 base, with 5 bases between. The DNA for the CDR3 is TGTGCCAGCAGTGAAACCGGGAACACTGAAGCTTTCTTT. Translated: CASSETGNTEAFF.

This clonotype was picked up many times. The chain recombines TRBV3-1 with TRBJ1-2; a weak D match, TRBD1 (6 bases). Trimming took 2 bases from V and 3 from J, leaving 10 bases between them. Per germline, CDR1 LGHDT and CDR2 YNNKEL (reference sequence). The CDR3 consists of 14 residues. This CDR3 reads CASSQKDRYYGYTF. CDR3 DNA sequence: TGTGCCAGCAGCCAAAAGGACAGATACTATGGCTACACCTTC.

The table lists this clonotype with many counts. CDR3: CSASQVAGGDEQFF. CDR3 nucleotide sequence: TGCAGTGCTAGCCAAGTAGCGGGAGGGGATGAGCAGTTCTTC. The chain is built from TRBV20-1 and TRBJ2-1; 11 bases agree with TRBD2. The V segment lost 3 bases and the J segment 8 bases; nucleotides outside the gene matches: 6. The length of the CDR3 is 14 residues. Germline CDR1 reads DFQATT; CDR2 reads SNEGSKA (reference sequence).

This clonotype was detected only a few times. The chain combines TRBV20-1 with TRBJ2-4; D unresolved. The CDR3 length is 14 residues. The V gene lost 4 bases and the J gene lost 0 bases, with 10 bases spanning the gap. Germline assignment: CDR1 DFQATT and CDR2 SNEGSKA (reference sequence). In DNA form, the CDR3 reads TGCAGTGCTATTAGGGTCCTAGCCAAAAACATTCAGTACTTC. Amino acid sequence: CSAIRVLAKNIQYF.

This clonotype was detected ten times or more. V usage is TRBV5-6 and J usage is TRBJ1-1; no clear D. This CDR3 has 15 amino acids. Deletions cut 3 bases from V and 1 base from J, with 13 bases between. From germline, CDR1 is SGHDT and CDR2 YYEEEE. CDR3 sequence reads: CASSSGREWNTEAFF. As DNA, the CDR3 is TGTGCCAGCAGCTCGGGAAGGGAGTGGAACACTGAAGCTTTCTTT.

This clonotype has ten or more counts. The V and J genes are TRBV3-1 and TRBJ2-3; 10 positions match TRBD2. This CDR3 has 16 amino acids. Germline CDR1 LGHDT, CDR2 YNNKEL (reference sequence). Trimming took 2 bases from V and 5 from J; bases not matched to a gene: 7. CDR3 nucleotides: TGTGCCAGCAGCCAACATACTAGCGGGGCTGGAGATACGCAGTATTTT. Translated, it gives CASSQHTSGAGDTQYF.

This clonotype was recorded at least ten times. V and J are TRBV6-1 and TRBJ1-5; 7 bases map to TRBD1. This CDR3 region has 15 residues. V lost 6 bases, J lost 5 bases, and 10 bases stayed unmatched. Germline CDR1 MNHNS, CDR2 SASEGT. The chain's CDR3 is CASRRTGTADQPQHF. CDR3 nucleotides: TGTGCCAGCAGAAGAACCGGGACAGCTGATCAGCCCCAGCATTTT.

This clonotype was seen at least ten times. V usage is TRBV30 and J usage is TRBJ2-3; TRBD2 matches at 8 bases. CDR3 length: 15 amino acids. Losses at the gene ends were 0 bases for V and 2 bases for J; bases not matched to a gene: 4. The germline CDR1 and CDR2 sequences are GTSNPN and SVGIG (reference sequence). CDR3 region: CAWSVAGGPTDTQYF. As DNA, the CDR3 is TGTGCCTGGAGTGTCGCGGGAGGCCCCACAGATACGCAGTATTTT.

The sample holds a few counts of this clonotype. This chain uses TRBV18 with TRBJ2-7; D is perhaps TRBD2 (5 bases). This CDR3 contains 15 residues. Trimming left V 5 bases short and J 1 base short, with 15 bases between. Germline V lookup: CDR1 KGHSH, CDR2 LQKENI. CDR3 protein: CASSEPRWESYEQYF. The CDR3 DNA sequence: TGTGCCAGCTCAGAACCTAGATGGGAGTCCTACGAGCAGTACTTC.